The source of this TCR beta chain is a study of blood T cell repertoires in COVID-19. Across the study: COVID-19 samples, acute and convalescent, were from the United States, Italy and Spain.

Method: immunoSEQ multiplex PCR; TCRdb's copy keeps in-frame clones and lacks some. This table has fewer than 150,000 clones, 75% to 90% appearing once. This CDR3 has 15 residues. The V gene's germline CDR1 is MNHEY and CDR2 SVGAGI. V dropped 7 bases and J dropped 5; count of bases not matched to a gene: 10. The rearrangement links TRBV6-5 to TRBJ1-4; TRBD1 matches 7 bases. What was sequenced was peripheral blood. The TCR comes from a woman between 40 and 55 years old with acute or convalescent COVID-19. The DNA for the CDR3 is TGTGCCAGCACCCCAGGGGGTCACAAGAATGAAAAACTGTTTTTT. Encoded protein: CASTPGGHKNEKLFF.